The 25 T cell receptor beta chains below were found in one sample sequenced in a study of shared clonotypes between healthy human individuals. The assay was immunoSEQ multiplex PCR, and TCRdb's table has in-frame clones only and misses some. Of about half a million clones detected, roughly 85% appear once; the ten largest clones hold 9.5% to 15%. What was sequenced was PBMCs. The receptors shown here come from a middle-aged woman in good health. Some clones in this sample may be carry-over from other donors' samples.

CDR3 DNA sequence: TGTGCCATCAGAGGGGGGACAGGGGGCGCCTGGGGCTCCTACAATGAGCAGTTCTTC. It encodes CAIRGGTGGAWGSYNEQFF. The genes are TRBV10-3 and TRBJ2-1; 12 bases match TRBD1. The CDR3 extends over 19 amino acids. The V gene's germline CDR1 is ENHRY and CDR2 SYGVKD. V lost 6 bases, J lost 0 bases, and 12 bases stayed unmatched.

V gene TRBV7-3 combines with J gene TRBJ2-7; 7 bases fit TRBD1. The V and J ends lost 5 bases and 0 bases, in that order; junction bases with no gene match: 10. Germline CDR1 reads SGHTA; CDR2 reads FQGTGA. The CDR3 length is 16 residues. The CDR3 nucleotides are TGTGCCAGCAGCATTAGAGGGGGCTTTATCTCCTACGAGCAGTACTTC. This sequence encodes CASSIRGGFISYEQYF.

The chain couples TRBV30 to TRBJ1-2; 8 positions match TRBD1. The germline V gene encodes CDR1 GTSNPN and CDR2 SVGIG (reference sequence). Losses at the gene ends were 0 bases for V and 4 bases for J; bases not matched to a gene: 4. The CDR3 is 14 residues long. DNA of the CDR3: TGTGCCTGGAGTGTATTTGGACAGGGCTATGGCTACACCTTC. Translation: CAWSVFGQGYGYTF. Drawing the rest from reference TRBV30 and TRBJ1-2, the complete variable domain is SQTIHQWPATLVQPVGSPLSLECTVEGTSNPNLYWYRQAAGRGLQLLFYSVGIGQISSEVPQNLSASRPQDRQFILSSKKLLLSDSGFYLCAWSVFGQGYGYTFGSGTRLTVV.

This clone was counted between two and nine times. A much larger clone is a single base away; this may be a read error. In DNA form, the CDR3 reads TGCGCCAGCAGCCATGGCAGGGTATATGGCTACACCTTC. This translates into CASSHGRVYGYTF. The rearrangement joins TRBV4-3 to TRBJ1-2; a weak D match, TRBD1 (5 bases). Trimming cost V 3 bases and J 5 bases, with 10 bases left between them. This CDR3 has 13 residues. Germline V gives CDR1 LGHNA, CDR2 YSLEER.

The rearrangement uses TRBV28 and TRBJ2-1; TRBD2 matches 7 bases. This CDR3 is built from 14 residues. The germline CDR1 and CDR2 sequences are MDHEN and SYDVKM. V shed 8 bases, J shed 2 bases, and the junction held 6 bases outside the gene matches. The CDR3 bases are TGTGCCAGCGCTCTAGCGGCCCCCTACAATGAGCAGTTCTTC. This translates into CASALAAPYNEQFF.

This chain uses TRBV27 with TRBJ1-2; 7 bases fit TRBD1. Germline trimming cut 5 bases from V and 8 bases from J; bases unmatched to any gene: 14. The CDR3 contains 15 residues. In germline, CDR1 is MNHEY, CDR2 SMNVEV (reference sequence). CDR3 bases: TGTGCCAGCAGTAAACCGGGACAGCTCTATTCGGGCTACACCTTC. This translates into CASSKPGQLYSGYTF.

The chain uses TRBV29-1 and TRBJ1-2; D unclear. The CDR3 contains 13 residues. Per the germline V gene, CDR1 is SQVTM and CDR2 is ANQGSEA. The V and J ends lost 1 base and 4 bases respectively, with 10 bases between them. This CDR3 reads CSVEVTEFYGYTF. CDR3 DNA: TGCAGCGTTGAAGTAACAGAGTTCTATGGCTACACCTTC.

The chain has TRBV6-6 and TRBJ2-7, with D perhaps matching TRBD2 (6 bases). V was shortened by 5 bases and J by 0 bases, with 17 bases between the two germline ends. This CDR3 comprises 16 residues. CDR1 and CDR2 (germline): MNHNY, SVGAGI (reference sequence). CDR3 in amino acids: CASSRDPSDYSYEQYF. As DNA, the CDR3 is TGTGCCAGCAGTAGGGACCCTAGCGACTACTCCTACGAGCAGTACTTC.

The gene calls are TRBV4-2 and TRBJ2-5; perhaps D is TRBD1 or TRBD2 (5 bases each). The V gene's germline CDR1 is LGHNA and CDR2 YNFKEQ. The CDR3 consists of 15 residues. Between the trimmed V and J ends, which lost 1 base and 2 bases, there was a span of 11 bases. The CDR3 coding sequence is TGTGCCAGCAGCCAAGCGAGGGACCGTCAAGAGACCCAGTACTTC. Protein sequence: CASSQARDRQETQYF.

In this sample, this clone turned up once. The J gene is TRBJ2-3, the V gene TRBV2, with a weak D call TRBD2 (5 bases). The CDR3 runs 15 residues. Trimming removed 2 bases from V and 2 bases from J, with 11 bases in between. The V gene's germline CDR1 is SNHLY and CDR2 FYNNEI. The CDR3 region is CASSERRAPTDTQYF. CDR3 bases: TGTGCCAGCAGTGAAAGGCGGGCGCCCACAGATACGCAGTATTTT.

The chain uses TRBV15 and TRBJ2-2; D perhaps matches TRBD2 (5 bases). CDR1 and CDR2 (germline): LNHNV, YYDKDF (reference sequence). The CDR3 is 15 residues long. Trimming removed 1 base from V and 2 bases from J, with 8 bases in between. The CDR3 DNA is TGTGCCACCAGCAGAGGAGGGAAAAACACCGGGGAGCTGTTTTTT. It translates to CATSRGGKNTGELFF.

The chain has TRBV7-9 and TRBJ2-3; no definite D call. The germline V gene has CDR1 SEHNR and CDR2 FQNEAQ (reference sequence). V lost 4 bases and J 3 bases, leaving 8 bases between the germline ends. This CDR3 contains 13 residues. The CDR3 sequence: CASSSELTDTQYF. In DNA, the CDR3 is TGTGCCAGCAGCTCGGAACTTACAGATACGCAGTATTTT.

This clone showed up just a few times. This chain connects TRBV29-1 to TRBJ1-1; 7 positions agree with TRBD1. V lost 6 bases, J lost 10 bases, and 11 bases stayed unmatched. Germline CDR1 SQVTM, CDR2 ANQGSEA. This CDR3 has 12 residues. CDR3 nucleotide sequence: TGCAGCGTGACCATGACAGGGATCGGAGCTTTCTTT. The encoded protein is CSVTMTGIGAFF.

This chain uses TRBV25-1 with TRBJ2-5; D uncertain. Trimming stripped 8 bases from V and 3 bases from J, with 16 bases between. CDR1 MGHDK and CDR2 SYGVNS come from the germline V gene. This CDR3 has 14 residues. The DNA of the CDR3 is TGTGCCAGCTCCTTGACGGTGGCCGAAGAGACCCAGTACTTC. It specifies CASSLTVAEETQYF.

A word on this clone: Compared with germline, one end of the junction differs, possibly owing to a read error. The chain combines TRBV6-1 with TRBJ2-7, with 9 bases lining up with TRBD1. CDR3 length equals 16 residues. Looked up from germline, CDR1 is MNHNS and CDR2 is SASEGT. CDR3 in amino acids: CAISGVGGQGRYEQYF. The CDR3 region has the DNA TGTGCCATCAGTGGGGTCGGGGGACAGGGTCGCTACGAGCAGTACTTC.

The V call is TRBV6-5, the J call TRBJ1-3, with a tentative D call TRBD1 (5 bases). V was cut by 0 bases and J by 0 bases, with 9 bases left in between. Germline assignment: CDR1 MNHEY and CDR2 SVGAGI. This CDR3 has 16 residues. Here the CDR3 DNA reads TGTGCCAGCAGTTACTCTCGACAGAGCTCTGGAAACACCATATATTTT. It is translated as CASSYSRQSSGNTIYF.

The chain carries TRBV18 and TRBJ2-7; 7 nucleotides line up with TRBD1. With V trimmed by 5 bases and J by 0 bases, 4 bases remained unmatched. Germline CDR1 KGHSH, CDR2 LQKENI. The CDR3 totals 14 residues. The CDR3 DNA sequence: TGTGCCAGCTCATGGGGACAGAACTCCTACGAGCAGTACTTC. The encoded protein is CASSWGQNSYEQYF.

V gene TRBV15 combines with J gene TRBJ2-1, with 9 bases lining up with TRBD2. V lost 5 bases, J lost 6 bases, and 2 bases stayed unmatched. The CDR3 covers 13 residues. Germline V gene sequence: CDR1 LNHNV, CDR2 YYDKDF (reference sequence). Here the CDR3 DNA reads TGTGCCACCAGCGGGCGGGAGGGCAATGAGCAGTTCTTC. It translates to CATSGREGNEQFF.

The genes are TRBV27 and TRBJ2-7; D not certain. Trimming cost V 2 bases and J 3 bases, with 14 bases left between them. The germline CDR1 and CDR2 sequences are MNHEY and SMNVEV (reference sequence). The CDR3 covers 15 residues. CDR3 nucleotide sequence: TGTGCCAGCAGTTTAGGCAGACACCTTATCTACGAGCAGTACTTC. This translates into CASSLGRHLIYEQYF.

This chain uses TRBV4-2 with TRBJ2-2, with D tentatively TRBD1 (5 bases). This CDR3 is built from 17 residues. With 0 bases removed from V and 5 bases from J, the gap between germline ends came to 16 bases. Germline V CDR1 and CDR2: LGHNA, YNFKEQ. CDR3 in DNA: TGTGCCAGCAGCCAAGATTGGGCAGGGCCTCTGACCGGGGAGCTGTTTTTT. As protein: CASSQDWAGPLTGELFF.

The chain couples TRBV4-3 to TRBJ1-3; D possibly corresponds to TRBD1 (6 bases). Germline V gives CDR1 LGHNA, CDR2 YSLEER. Trimming stripped 0 bases from V and 2 bases from J, with 14 bases between. The CDR3 is 17 residues long. CDR3 in amino acids: CASSQDSAGAAGNTIYF. The CDR3 nucleotides read TGCGCCAGCAGCCAAGATAGTGCAGGGGCAGCTGGAAACACCATATATTTT.

The sample holds one count of this clone. This same CDR3 is encoded by further DNA sequences in the sample. This chain uses TRBV2 with TRBJ2-3; D gene unclear. Trimming stripped 7 bases from V and 2 bases from J, with 4 bases between. Germline V CDR1 and CDR2: SNHLY, FYNNEI. The CDR3 has 11 amino acids. CDR3: CASTYTDTQYF. The CDR3, as DNA: TGTGCCAGCACATACACAGATACGCAGTATTTT.

The chain is built from TRBV5-1 and TRBJ2-2; 9 bases are a match to TRBD1. The CDR3 runs to 15 residues. The trim removed 3 bases at V and 5 bases at J, leaving 5 bases unmatched. Germline V gives CDR1 SGHRS, CDR2 YFSETQ. The CDR3 loop reads CASSSGGQGTGELFF. As DNA, the CDR3 is TGCGCCAGCAGCTCGGGCGGACAGGGGACCGGGGAGCTGTTTTTT.

This clone was observed a single time. The V gene is TRBV30, the J gene TRBJ1-1; perhaps TRBD1 as D (5 bases). CDR3 length equals 12 residues. The ends were cut back, 8 bases at V and 4 bases at J, with 14 bases in the middle. CDR1 and CDR2 (germline): GTSNPN, SVGIG (reference sequence). In nucleotides, the CDR3 is TGTGCCGGAAATCGGGGGAGCACTGAAGCTTTCTTT. This encodes CAGNRGSTEAFF.

The chain recombines TRBV28 with TRBJ2-7; D unresolved. This CDR3 has 13 residues. The ends were cut back, 3 bases at V and 6 bases at J, with 12 bases in the middle. The germline V gene has CDR1 MDHEN and CDR2 SYDVKM. The CDR3 DNA sequence: TGTGCCAGCAGTTTCTACCGCTACTCCGAGCAGTACTTC. Its protein product is CASSFYRYSEQYF.